The rows below give T cell receptor beta chains drawn from one sample of a study of PD-1 blockade in classical Hodgkin lymphoma. Clones were sequenced by immunoSEQ multiplex PCR, and TCRdb holds only the in-frame ones, with some missing. Among 25,000 to 35,000 clones listed, 71% were seen once. The material was peripheral blood mononuclear cells (PBMCs), obtained before the second cycle of nivolumab. These receptors originate from a human donor with classical Hodgkin lymphoma. The CDR3 runs from the conserved cysteine through the conserved F or W. D genes are given only for firm matches. The size entry is marked missing in some rows and otherwise reads once, few, many or a size class.

d_call: NA; cdr3_length: 17; clone_size: NA; v_call: TRBV27; j_call: TRBJ1-5; cdr3_aa: CASSPQRGWGINQPQHF; cdr3_nt: TGTGCCAGCAGTCCCCAAAGGGGATGGGGGATCAATCAGCCCCAGCATTTT
d_call: NA; cdr3_length: 14; clone_size: NA; v_call: TRBV6-6; j_call: TRBJ2-6; cdr3_aa: CASSYSPGANVLTF; cdr3_nt: TGTGCCAGCAGTTACTCTCCTGGGGCCAACGTCCTGACTTTC
d_call: TRBD2; cdr3_length: 14; clone_size: NA; v_call: TRBV2; j_call: TRBJ2-1; cdr3_aa: CASRDSGEYNEQFF; cdr3_nt: TGTGCCAGCAGGGATAGCGGGGAGTACAATGAGCAGTTCTTC
d_call: TRBD2; cdr3_length: 15; clone_size: NA; v_call: TRBV19; j_call: TRBJ2-3; cdr3_aa: CASSILAGGPDTQYF; cdr3_nt: TGTGCCAGTAGTATTCTAGCGGGGGGGCCGGATACGCAGTATTTT
d_call: NA; cdr3_length: 16; clone_size: few; v_call: TRBV9; j_call: TRBJ1-3; cdr3_aa: CASSPDQGGVGNTIYF; cdr3_nt: TGTGCCAGCAGCCCAGACCAGGGAGGCGTAGGAAACACCATATATTTT
d_call: TRBD1; cdr3_length: 16; clone_size: once; v_call: TRBV4-2; j_call: TRBJ2-7; cdr3_aa: CASSQDGAPTGDEQYF; cdr3_nt: TGTGCCAGCAGCCAAGATGGGGCCCCGACAGGGGACGAGCAGTACTTC
d_call: NA; cdr3_length: 11; clone_size: NA; v_call: TRBV6-5; j_call: TRBJ2-5; cdr3_aa: CASSYSVGQYF; cdr3_nt: TGTGCCAGCAGTTACTCGGTGGGACAGTACTTC
d_call: NA; cdr3_length: 14; clone_size: once; v_call: TRBV7-2; j_call: TRBJ2-5; cdr3_aa: CASSFSLTQETQYF; cdr3_nt: TGTGCCAGCAGCTTTAGTCTAACGCAAGAGACCCAGTACTTC
d_call: NA; cdr3_length: 16; clone_size: once; v_call: TRBV2; j_call: TRBJ2-2; cdr3_aa: CASRTGGFANTGELFF; cdr3_nt: TGTGCCAGCAGGACCGGGGGCTTCGCGAACACCGGGGAGCTGTTTTTT
d_call: TRBD1; cdr3_length: 18; clone_size: few; v_call: TRBV5-1; j_call: TRBJ2-2; cdr3_aa: CASSVLDRGRGNTGELFF; cdr3_nt: TGCGCCAGCAGCGTCTTGGACAGGGGGCGAGGGAACACCGGGGAGCTGTTTTTT
d_call: NA; cdr3_length: 14; clone_size: NA; v_call: TRBV7-3; j_call: TRBJ1-1; cdr3_aa: CASSLYQGYAEAFF; cdr3_nt: TGTGCCAGCAGCTTATATCAGGGATACGCTGAAGCTTTCTTT
d_call: NA; cdr3_length: 10; clone_size: NA; v_call: TRBV5-8; j_call: TRBJ2-7; cdr3_aa: CASSLNEQYF; cdr3_nt: TGTGCCAGCAGCTTAAACGAGCAGTACTTC
d_call: NA; cdr3_length: 14; clone_size: NA; v_call: TRBV19; j_call: TRBJ1-1; cdr3_aa: CASSPGQMNTEAFF; cdr3_nt: TGTGCCAGTAGTCCAGGACAGATGAACACTGAAGCTTTCTTT
d_call: TRBD1; cdr3_length: 15; clone_size: NA; v_call: TRBV19; j_call: TRBJ2-2; cdr3_aa: CASSRQGMNTGELFF; cdr3_nt: TGTGCCAGCTCACGACAGGGAATGAACACCGGGGAGCTGTTTTTT
d_call: TRBD2; cdr3_length: 18; clone_size: NA; v_call: TRBV28; j_call: TRBJ2-5; cdr3_aa: CASSSLGEGLSEQETQYF; cdr3_nt: TGTGCCAGCAGTTCCCTAGGGGAGGGACTATCAGAGCAAGAGACCCAGTACTTC
d_call: NA; cdr3_length: 14; clone_size: medium-sized; v_call: TRBV27; j_call: TRBJ1-1; cdr3_aa: CASSLRIVGTEAFF; cdr3_nt: TGTGCCAGCAGTTTACGGATCGTGGGAACTGAAGCTTTCTTT
d_call: NA; cdr3_length: 15; clone_size: once; v_call: TRBV4-1; j_call: TRBJ2-2; cdr3_aa: CASSLGGGLAGELFF; cdr3_nt: TGCGCCAGCAGCCTAGGTGGGGGGTTAGCCGGGGAGCTGTTTTTT
d_call: TRBD1; cdr3_length: 16; clone_size: NA; v_call: TRBV10-2; j_call: TRBJ2-7; cdr3_aa: CASSESTGQVVYEQYF; cdr3_nt: TGCGCCAGCAGTGAGTCCACGGGACAGGTTGTCTACGAGCAGTACTTC
d_call: NA; cdr3_length: 13; clone_size: once; v_call: TRBV7-2; j_call: TRBJ1-1; cdr3_aa: CASSLGSRAEAFF; cdr3_nt: TGTGCCAGCAGCTTAGGGTCTAGGGCTGAAGCTTTCTTT
d_call: NA; cdr3_length: 13; clone_size: NA; v_call: TRBV11-2; j_call: TRBJ2-7; cdr3_aa: CASSLAGPYEQYF; cdr3_nt: TGTGCCAGCAGCTTAGCGGGGCCCTACGAGCAGTACTTC
d_call: NA; cdr3_length: 12; clone_size: NA; v_call: TRBV10-3; j_call: TRBJ1-5; cdr3_aa: CAISAGEQPQHF; cdr3_nt: TGTGCCATCAGTGCGGGGGAGCAGCCCCAGCATTTT
d_call: NA; cdr3_length: 15; clone_size: once; v_call: TRBV18; j_call: TRBJ2-5; cdr3_aa: CASSPVGGLQETQYF; cdr3_nt: TGTGCCAGCTCACCCGTGGGTGGCCTACAAGAGACCCAGTACTTC
d_call: NA; cdr3_length: 15; clone_size: NA; v_call: TRBV7-8; j_call: TRBJ1-6; cdr3_aa: CASSFRGTYNSPLHF; cdr3_nt: TGTGCCAGCAGCTTCCGGGGGACCTATAATTCACCCCTCCACTTT
d_call: TRBD1; cdr3_length: 15; clone_size: few; v_call: TRBV6-5; j_call: TRBJ1-2; cdr3_aa: CASKIQGDLLYGYTF; cdr3_nt: TGTGCCAGCAAAATACAGGGGGATCTGCTCTATGGCTACACCTTC
d_call: TRBD2; cdr3_length: 16; clone_size: few; v_call: TRBV5-4; j_call: TRBJ2-1; cdr3_aa: CASTHRGSGGVNEQFF; cdr3_nt: TGTGCCAGCACCCATCGGGGTAGCGGGGGGGTTAATGAGCAGTTCTTC
d_call: NA; cdr3_length: 13; clone_size: NA; v_call: TRBV5-6; j_call: TRBJ1-1; cdr3_aa: CASSFPGDTEAFF; cdr3_nt: TGTGCCAGCAGCTTCCCAGGGGACACTGAAGCTTTCTTT
d_call: NA; cdr3_length: 13; clone_size: few; v_call: TRBV30; j_call: TRBJ1-1; cdr3_aa: CAWSRTPNTEAFF; cdr3_nt: TGTGCCTGGAGTCGGACTCCCAACACTGAAGCTTTCTTT
d_call: NA; cdr3_length: 13; clone_size: NA; v_call: TRBV5-4; j_call: TRBJ1-1; cdr3_aa: CASSLAEWTEAFF; cdr3_nt: TGTGCCAGCAGCTTGGCCGAGTGGACTGAAGCTTTCTTT
d_call: NA; cdr3_length: 12; clone_size: NA; v_call: TRBV2; j_call: TRBJ2-7; cdr3_aa: CASSPLRDEQYF; cdr3_nt: TGTGCCAGCAGTCCTCTACGAGACGAGCAGTACTTC
d_call: NA; cdr3_length: 14; clone_size: NA; v_call: TRBV6-5; j_call: TRBJ2-5; cdr3_aa: CASSYSNTQETQYF; cdr3_nt: TGTGCCAGCAGTTACTCGAACACCCAAGAGACCCAGTACTTC
d_call: TRBD2; cdr3_length: 15; clone_size: NA; v_call: TRBV5-1; j_call: TRBJ2-5; cdr3_aa: CASSLVAGGQETQYF; cdr3_nt: TGCGCCAGCAGCTTGGTTGCGGGGGGACAAGAGACCCAGTACTTC
d_call: NA; cdr3_length: 15; clone_size: NA; v_call: TRBV4-1; j_call: TRBJ2-2; cdr3_aa: CASSQEGGYTGELFF; cdr3_nt: TGCGCCAGCAGCCAAGAAGGGGGTTACACCGGGGAGCTGTTTTTT
d_call: NA; cdr3_length: 12; clone_size: once; v_call: TRBV29-1; j_call: TRBJ2-2; cdr3_aa: CSVFEDTGELFF; cdr3_nt: TGCAGCGTTTTTGAGGACACCGGGGAGCTGTTTTTT
d_call: TRBD2; cdr3_length: 17; clone_size: NA; v_call: TRBV10-3; j_call: TRBJ2-7; cdr3_aa: CAISAPAGGFTSYEQYF; cdr3_nt: TGTGCCATCAGTGCCCCAGCGGGGGGGTTTACCTCCTACGAGCAGTACTTC
d_call: NA; cdr3_length: 14; clone_size: NA; v_call: TRBV5-6; j_call: TRBJ1-1; cdr3_aa: CASSLRVTDGEAFF; cdr3_nt: TGTGCCAGCAGCTTGAGGGTTACGGACGGTGAAGCTTTCTTT
d_call: TRBD1; cdr3_length: 15; clone_size: few; v_call: TRBV11-2; j_call: TRBJ2-5; cdr3_aa: CASSRRTGGGETQYF; cdr3_nt: TGTGCCAGCAGCCGCCGGACAGGGGGAGGAGAGACCCAGTACTTC
d_call: TRBD2; cdr3_length: 16; clone_size: NA; v_call: TRBV10-2; j_call: TRBJ2-7; cdr3_aa: CASSDPPSGSSYEQYF; cdr3_nt: TGCGCCAGCAGTGATCCCCCTAGCGGGAGCTCCTACGAGCAGTACTTC
d_call: NA; cdr3_length: 15; clone_size: NA; v_call: TRBV7-2; j_call: TRBJ2-7; cdr3_aa: CASSQGRGTTYEQYF; cdr3_nt: TGTGCCAGCAGCCAGGGGCGGGGGACCACCTACGAGCAGTACTTC
d_call: NA; cdr3_length: 12; clone_size: few; v_call: TRBV7-2; j_call: TRBJ1-6; cdr3_aa: CASSLSDSPLHF; cdr3_nt: TGTGCCAGCAGCTTAAGTGATTCACCCCTCCACTTT
d_call: NA; cdr3_length: 15; clone_size: once; v_call: TRBV9; j_call: TRBJ2-1; cdr3_aa: CASSALNREFNEQFF; cdr3_nt: TGTGCCAGCAGCGCTCTAAACAGGGAATTCAATGAGCAGTTCTTC
d_call: NA; cdr3_length: 13; clone_size: NA; v_call: TRBV28; j_call: TRBJ1-1; cdr3_aa: CASNNVFFTEAFF; cdr3_nt: TGTGCCAGCAATAATGTCTTTTTCACTGAAGCTTTCTTT
d_call: TRBD1; cdr3_length: 12; clone_size: few; v_call: TRBV12-5; j_call: TRBJ1-1; cdr3_aa: CASGPGQGEAFF; cdr3_nt: TGTGCTAGTGGACCTGGACAGGGTGAAGCTTTCTTT
d_call: TRBD2; cdr3_length: 16; clone_size: NA; v_call: TRBV18; j_call: TRBJ2-3; cdr3_aa: CASSWSVAGSADTQYF; cdr3_nt: TGTGCCAGCTCCTGGTCGGTAGCGGGGAGCGCAGATACGCAGTATTTT
d_call: NA; cdr3_length: 12; clone_size: NA; v_call: TRBV29-1; j_call: TRBJ2-3; cdr3_aa: CSVGAFTDTQYF; cdr3_nt: TGCAGCGTTGGGGCCTTCACAGATACGCAGTATTTT
d_call: NA; cdr3_length: 16; clone_size: NA; v_call: TRBV28; j_call: TRBJ2-7; cdr3_aa: CASTLQATLGSYEQYF; cdr3_nt: TGTGCCAGCACTCTCCAGGCCACTCTAGGATCCTACGAGCAGTACTTC
d_call: NA; cdr3_length: 19; clone_size: NA; v_call: TRBV4-1; j_call: TRBJ1-6; cdr3_aa: CASSQSFPTRGSYNSPLHF; cdr3_nt: TGCGCCAGCAGCCAGAGCTTCCCTACCAGGGGCTCCTATAATTCACCCCTCCACTTT
d_call: NA; cdr3_length: 14; clone_size: once; v_call: TRBV5-4; j_call: TRBJ2-7; cdr3_aa: CASSPPGPTYEQYF; cdr3_nt: TGTGCCAGCAGCCCACCTGGGCCCACCTACGAGCAGTACTTC
d_call: NA; cdr3_length: 15; clone_size: NA; v_call: TRBV7-9; j_call: TRBJ1-2; cdr3_aa: CASTTAFPGGIGYTF; cdr3_nt: TGTGCCAGCACCACCGCCTTTCCGGGGGGCATAGGCTACACCTTC
d_call: NA; cdr3_length: 18; clone_size: NA; v_call: TRBV9; j_call: TRBJ2-3; cdr3_aa: CASNGRDETDSRTDTQYF; cdr3_nt: TGTGCCAGCAACGGACGCGACGAGACGGACAGCCGCACAGATACGCAGTATTTT